This entry concerns a single TCR beta chain. TCRdb's table, derived via immunoSEQ multiplex PCR, lists solely in-frame clones and lacks some. The table lists about 38,000 clones, 80% to 95% of them singletons, with under 0.45% in the top ten. This entry is derived from a study of T cell changes during pregnancy in multiple sclerosis. The germline V gene encodes CDR1 SGHRS and CDR2 YFSETQ. The CDR3 sequence is 14 residues long. The J segment lost 8 bases and the V segment lost 2 bases, leaving 4 bases of the junction unmatched. This sequence was found in a female donor in good health, enrolled as a control in a pregnancy study. The input for sequencing was CD4+ T cells from peripheral blood mononuclear cells, taken after pregnancy. The chain couples TRBV5-1 to TRBJ2-1, with 10 bases aligning to TRBD1. CDR3 loop: CASSLGTGVDEQFF. DNA for the CDR3: TGCGCCAGCAGCTTAGGGACAGGGGTCGATGAGCAGTTCTTC.